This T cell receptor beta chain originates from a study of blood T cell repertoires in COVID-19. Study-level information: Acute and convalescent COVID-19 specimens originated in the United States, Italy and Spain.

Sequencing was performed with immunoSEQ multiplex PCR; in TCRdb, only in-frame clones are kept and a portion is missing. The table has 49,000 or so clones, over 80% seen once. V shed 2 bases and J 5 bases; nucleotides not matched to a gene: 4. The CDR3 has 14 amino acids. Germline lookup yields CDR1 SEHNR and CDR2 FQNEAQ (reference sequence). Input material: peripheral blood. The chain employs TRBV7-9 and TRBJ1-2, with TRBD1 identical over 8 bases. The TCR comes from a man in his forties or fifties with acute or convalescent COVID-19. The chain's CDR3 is CASSLSGGAYGYTF. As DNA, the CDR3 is TGTGCCAGCAGCTTATCAGGGGGCGCGTATGGCTACACCTTC.